The source of this T cell receptor beta chain is a study of blood T cell repertoires in COVID-19. Study at large: Acute and convalescent COVID-19 samples came from the United States, Italy and Spain.

CDR1 is SGHTA, CDR2 FQGNSA, per germline. This CDR3 contains 14 residues. V dropped 0 bases and J dropped 7; count of bases not matched to a gene: 5. Clones were read by immunoSEQ multiplex PCR, and TCRdb kept only the in-frame ones, dropping some. Counted here are more than 85,000 clones, 75% occurring once; the ten biggest clones make up around 4%. The source material was peripheral blood. The chain employs TRBV7-2 and TRBJ1-2, with 7 nucleotides matching TRBD1. The origin of this receptor is a woman aged 50 to 60 with acute or convalescent COVID-19. This chain's CDR3 is CASSLARQGVGYTF. DNA of the CDR3: TGTGCCAGCAGCTTAGCGCGCCAGGGGGTTGGCTACACCTTC.